This T cell receptor (beta chain) appears in the sequencing data of a study of OX40 agonist ivuxolimab in advanced cancers. Looking at the study overall: The costimulatory receptor OX40 (CD134) was targeted by ivuxolimab, a fully human IgG2 agonistic monoclonal antibody. Intravenous ivuxolimab was administered to patients every 2 weeks at six dose levels: 0.01, 0.1, 0.3, 1.5, 3 and 10 mg/kg. Of the 50 to 55 dose-escalation patients, hepatocellular carcinoma was present in about 19, melanoma in approximately 15, renal cell carcinoma in 9 and head and neck cancer in 9. The dose-escalation cohort was roughly 80% male with a mean age of around 64 years, ranging from roughly 23 to 85. Patients were allowed to have had prior anti-PD-1, anti-PD-L1 or anti-CTLA-4 therapy, and less than 45% of the dose-escalation patients had previously received checkpoint inhibitors. Partial responses were achieved by three dose-escalation patients, of whom one had hepatocellular carcinoma and two had cutaneous melanoma. The purpose of peripheral TCRbeta sequencing was to test whether ivuxolimab changed TCR sequence diversity and led to clonal T-cell expansion. The paper reports the monotherapy dose-escalation portion (N ≈ 50 patients) of the phase I ivuxolimab trial.

Beyond this particular receptor, the publication reports: At doses from 0.1 to 3.0 mg/kg, clonal expansion was seen in both CD4+ and CD8+ blood T cells between baseline and week 6. Low levels of normalized T-cell clonal expansion were also seen in some patients who did not respond. After ivuxolimab, CD8+ T cells had more expanded clones than CD4+ T cells on average. Partial responders in the 0.1-3.0 mg/kg groups had among the lowest normalized peripheral clonal expansion, especially among CD8+ T cells. The antigen specificity of the peripheral T cells that underwent clonal expansion was not determined.

Genomic DNA was extracted from sorted cells for sequencing of the TCRbeta CDR3 region. The immunoSEQ Assay was used to sequence the TCRbeta CDR3 regions. TCRdb holds this immuneACCESS table with in-frame rearrangements only. Some clones are missing; in checked studies, unresolved V genes explain under half, and the rest has no known cause. In all, the sample holds around 97,000 clones, and roughly 80% of those were seen once. Roughly 5.4% of the sample goes to the ten largest clones. At the junction V is shortened by 8 bases and J by 8 bases, with 22 bases in between. According to the germline V gene (reference sequence), CDR1 reads GTSNPN and CDR2 reads SVGIG. The CDR3 starts with the cysteine, ends with the phenylalanine, and has 14 residues. Only the CDR3 part of the read is kept: 42 bases, read in frame from the first base. The trial excluded patients who had a history of autoimmune disease or were on systemic immunosuppression. In every dose cohort, peripheral blood was drawn for TCR sequencing at baseline, cycle 4 day 1, and cycle 7 day 1. The samples were taken from a phase I, first-in-human, multicenter, open-label dose-escalation trial of ivuxolimab. Adults with locally advanced or metastatic melanoma, renal cell, hepatocellular, or head and neck squamous cell carcinoma were enrolled in the trial. Before TCR sequencing, CD4+ T cells and CD8+ T cells from peripheral blood were sorted into separate populations.

Comment on this clone: Its recognized antigen is unknown. No much larger clone is present one base from it, and per-base qualities are unavailable.

The receptor's source is an adult with an advanced solid tumor such as melanoma, head and neck, liver or kidney cancer. The chain was built from TRBV30 and TRBJ2-1; the D element could tentatively be TRBD1 or TRBD2, as 6 bases agree for each. The sample was CD4+ or CD8+ T cells sorted from blood, taken in a trial of the OX40 agonist ivuxolimab. The nucleotides read TGTGCCGGGGTGGAGGGGGGAGGTTGGGATGAGCAGTTCTTC. Its coded protein is CAGVEGGGWDEQFF.